The 27 T cell receptor beta chains below were found in one sample sequenced in a study of cytomegalovirus exposure and HLA in healthy donors. Data came from immunoSEQ multiplex PCR; TCRdb stores just in-frame clones and leaves some out. The sample has some 110,000 clones; around 94% are singletons. The sequenced sample was PBMCs. The receptor source for this set is a woman younger than 35 in good health and CMV-seronegative.

CDR3 protein: CASTAREGAYEQYF. The CDR3 coding sequence is TGTGCCAGTACCGCACGGGAGGGTGCCTACGAGCAGTACTTC. V is TRBV19 and J is TRBJ2-7; 8 bases map to TRBD2. Unmatched junction bases numbered 7, after V lost 7 bases and J lost 2 bases. The germline CDR1 and CDR2 sequences are LNHDA and SQIVND (reference sequence). The CDR3 is 14 residues long.

The chain links TRBV28 to TRBJ1-5, with TRBD1 matching 7 bases. In germline, CDR1 is MDHEN, CDR2 SYDVKM. The V and J ends lost 7 bases and 7 bases, in that order; junction bases with no gene match: 13. The length of the CDR3 is 15 residues. The CDR3 region has the DNA TGTGCCAGCATTCCCTCAGGGGGACAGAGACAGCCCCAGCATTTT. Translating it yields CASIPSGGQRQPQHF.

The J gene is TRBJ1-2, the V gene TRBV19, with D tentatively TRBD1 (5 bases). Germline-derived CDR1 and CDR2 are LNHDA and SQIVND (reference sequence). The germline V and J ends were trimmed by 2 bases and 4 bases, with 23 bases remaining between them. The CDR3 covers 18 residues. CDR3 sequence reads: CASSILGQGRVCLYGYTF. Here the CDR3 DNA reads TGTGCCAGTAGTATATTGGGGCAGGGTCGAGTCTGCCTCTATGGCTACACCTTC.

The V call is TRBV6-5, the J call TRBJ2-7; 7 bases match TRBD1. The CDR3 spans 14 residues. CDR1 is MNHEY, CDR2 SVGAGI, per germline. The V segment lost 2 bases and the J segment 4 bases; nucleotides outside the gene matches: 5. The CDR3 loop is CASSYRGRGYEQYF. The CDR3 nucleotides are TGTGCCAGCAGTTACAGGGGGCGCGGGTACGAGCAGTACTTC.

The chain carries TRBV5-1 and TRBJ1-1; D is perhaps TRBD1 (5 bases). The CDR3 sequence is 13 residues long. Germline loops: CDR1 SGHRS, CDR2 YFSETQ. V shed 3 bases and J shed 2 bases, with 8 bases lying between them. As DNA, the CDR3 is TGCGCCAGCAGCTGGGGGGTTAACACTGAAGCTTTCTTT. Amino acids: CASSWGVNTEAFF.

The chain joins TRBV5-6 to TRBJ2-1; perhaps TRBD1 as D (5 bases). Trimming took 3 bases from V and 15 from J, leaving 16 bases between them. The V gene's germline CDR1 is SGHDT and CDR2 YYEEEE. The CDR3 spans 12 residues. The CDR3 here is CASSYQTATTFF. DNA of the CDR3: TGTGCCAGCAGCTACCAGACAGCCACGACGTTCTTC.

The V gene is TRBV19, the J gene TRBJ2-7; 9 bases match TRBD1. Trimming took 6 bases from V and 1 from J; bases not matched to a gene: 7. The CDR3 loop spans 15 amino acids. Germline CDR1 reads LNHDA; CDR2 reads SQIVND (reference sequence). The CDR3, as DNA: TGTGCCAGTAGCCCGACGGGACAGGGATCCTACGAGCAGTACTTC. It encodes CASSPTGQGSYEQYF.

Only one count was recorded for this clone. V and J are TRBV10-3 and TRBJ1-6, with D uncertain. V lost 2 bases and J lost 7, with 12 bases in between. The CDR3 runs 15 residues. Germline V gene lookup returns CDR1 ENHRY and CDR2 SYGVKD. Here the CDR3 reads CAISEEPSGNSPLHF. DNA for the CDR3: TGTGCCATCAGTGAGGAACCCTCCGGGAATTCACCCCTCCACTTT.

With respect to this clone: An end of the junction does not agree with germline; a read error may underlie this. This chain connects TRBV7-7 to TRBJ2-5; tentatively, D is TRBD1 or TRBD2 (7 bases each). Germline V CDR1 and CDR2: SSHAT, FNYEAQ (reference sequence). The CDR3 spans 15 residues. CDR3 amino acids: CASSLGGGSKETQYF. The DNA of the CDR3 is TGTGCTAGCAGCTTAGGGGGCGGGAGTAAAGAGACCCAGTACTTC.

The chain is built from TRBV6-1 and TRBJ2-7, with D possibly being TRBD2 (6 bases). CDR3 size: 14 residues. Deletions cut 2 bases from V and 1 base from J, with 9 bases between. Germline V lookup: CDR1 MNHNS, CDR2 SASEGT. As DNA, the CDR3 is TGTGCCAGCAGTGAACTGGGACTTTCCTACGAGCAGTACTTC. Protein product: CASSELGLSYEQYF.

By share, this clone counts as medium-sized. The chain uses TRBV2 and TRBJ1-1, with a possible D match to TRBD1 (5 bases). V was pared by 8 bases and J by 1 base, with 11 bases between. The CDR3 is made up of 13 amino acids. Germline CDR1 is SNHLY and CDR2 is FYNNEI. CDR3 in amino acids: CASEGQGNTEAFF. The DNA of the CDR3 is TGTGCCAGCGAAGGCCAGGGGAACACTGAAGCTTTCTTT.

The V call is TRBV6-5, the J call TRBJ1-2, with D possibly matching TRBD1 (6 bases). The CDR3 length is 11 residues. Germline V gene lookup returns CDR1 MNHEY and CDR2 SVGAGI. Trimming cost V 2 bases and J 8 bases, with 6 bases left between them. CDR3 DNA sequence: TGTGCCAGCAGTTACGGGGGCGGCTACACCTTC. Its translation is CASSYGGGYTF.

This chain uses TRBV7-9 with TRBJ1-1; D is perhaps TRBD1 (6 bases). V was cut by 5 bases and J by 5 bases, with 12 bases left in between. Germline V gene data show CDR1 as SEHNR and CDR2 as FQNEAQ (reference sequence). This CDR3 contains 13 residues. CDR3 sequence: CASSPRTVTEAFF. The CDR3 DNA follows: TGTGCCAGCAGCCCCCGGACAGTAACTGAAGCTTTCTTT.

J is TRBJ2-7 and V is TRBV5-4; no reliable D call. The V end lost 4 bases, the J end lost 0 bases, and 8 bases lay between the germline ends. The CDR3 is 13 amino acids. The V gene's germline CDR1 is SGHNT and CDR2 YYREEE (reference sequence). The CDR3 spells CASSALSSYEQYF. The DNA for the CDR3 is TGTGCCAGCAGCGCGCTGAGCTCCTACGAGCAGTACTTC.

In this sample, this clone turned up once. The chain uses TRBV19 and TRBJ2-3; TRBD2 aligns across 11 bases. This CDR3 is 17 amino acids long. CDR1 is LNHDA and CDR2 is SQIVND in the germline V gene (reference sequence). The J segment lost 2 bases and the V segment lost 3 bases, leaving 7 bases of the junction unmatched. The CDR3 loop is CASSMELAGVPTDTQYF. As DNA, the CDR3 is TGTGCCAGTAGTATGGAACTAGCGGGGGTACCCACAGATACGCAGTATTTT.

This chain links TRBV14 with TRBJ2-5; TRBD1 matches at 8 bases. The CDR3 totals 14 residues. Per germline, CDR1 SGHDN and CDR2 FVKESK. With V trimmed by 4 bases and J by 3 bases, 4 bases remained unmatched. CDR3 nucleotide sequence: TGTGCCAGCAGCCGATGGACAGGGAAAGAGACCCAGTACTTC. Amino acid sequence: CASSRWTGKETQYF.

CDR3 DNA sequence: TGTGCCAGCAGCTTGCCAGGGGACAGGGCGGGCGAGCAGTACTTC. It encodes CASSLPGDRAGEQYF. The J gene is TRBJ2-7, the V gene TRBV5-5, with TRBD1 matching 9 bases. The trim removed 1 base at V and 6 bases at J, leaving 8 bases unmatched. In germline, CDR1 is SGHKS, CDR2 YYEKEE (reference sequence). This CDR3 is built from 15 residues.

The chain joins TRBV5-1 to TRBJ2-1; a possible D gene is TRBD2 (6 bases). Trimming removed 0 bases at V and 7 bases at J, with 8 bases between. This CDR3 comprises 13 residues. CDR1 is SGHRS and CDR2 is YFSETQ in the germline V gene. The CDR3 DNA reads TGCGCCAGCAGCTTGGGACTAGGAAATGAGCAGTTCTTC. Translated, it gives CASSLGLGNEQFF.

The chain joins TRBV10-1 to TRBJ2-3, with 7 bases fitting TRBD2. Germline CDR1 is WNHNN and CDR2 is SYGVQD (reference sequence). Trimming at V came to 2 bases and at J to 3 bases, leaving 8 bases not matched to a gene. This CDR3 has 16 residues. This CDR3 reads CASSEAGELGTDTQYF. CDR3 in DNA: TGCGCCAGCAGTGAGGCGGGGGAGCTCGGAACAGATACGCAGTATTTT.

The chain links TRBV28 to TRBJ2-1; D is unclear. Deletions cut 3 bases from V and 1 base from J, with 10 bases between. This CDR3 is built from 15 residues. Germline V gene sequence: CDR1 MDHEN, CDR2 SYDVKM. This CDR3 is CASSLASVSYNEQFF. The CDR3 DNA reads as TGTGCCAGCAGTTTGGCTAGTGTTTCCTACAATGAGCAGTTCTTC.

In DNA, the CDR3 is TGTGCCAGCAGTGGACCGGGACAGGGGGAAGAAAAACTGTTTTTT. It translates to CASSGPGQGEEKLFF. The V gene is TRBV28, the J gene TRBJ1-4; 11 bases match TRBD1. The V segment lost 5 bases and the J segment 8 bases; nucleotides outside the gene matches: 7. Germline loops: CDR1 MDHEN, CDR2 SYDVKM. The CDR3 extends over 15 amino acids.

The chain carries TRBV5-1 and TRBJ2-2; 8 bases map to TRBD1. The CDR3 runs to 15 residues. V lost 1 base to trimming and J lost 7 bases; unmatched junction nucleotides: 6. The germline gives CDR1 SGHRS, CDR2 YFSETQ. In DNA form, the CDR3 reads TGCGCCAGCAGCTTGAGACAGGGGAGTGACGGGGAGCTGTTTTTT. This gives the protein CASSLRQGSDGELFF.

This chain links TRBV5-4 with TRBJ2-1; unclear D gene. Trimming left V 2 bases short and J 8 bases short, with 11 bases between. Per the germline V gene, CDR1 is SGHNT and CDR2 is YYREEE (reference sequence). The CDR3 is made up of 13 amino acids. The CDR3 here is CASSFLFVDEQFF. The CDR3 DNA sequence: TGTGCCAGCAGCTTCTTATTTGTAGATGAGCAGTTCTTC. The full variable domain, completed using reference TRBV5-4 and TRBJ2-1, is ETGVTQSPTHLIKTRGQQVTLRCSSQSGHNTVSWYQQALGQGPQFIFQYYREEENGRGNFPPRFSGLQFPNYSSELNVNALELDDSALYLCASSFLFVDEQFFGPGTRLTVL.

The chain joins TRBV11-2 to TRBJ1-3; no definite D call. Trimming took 5 bases from V and 6 from J, leaving 17 bases between them. The CDR3 spans 15 residues. Germline V gene data show CDR1 as SGHAT and CDR2 as FQNNGV. The CDR3 DNA reads as TGTGCCAGCAGCCCGGGGATAGGGATGGAAAACACCATATATTTT. Residues: CASSPGIGMENTIYF.

The rearrangement joins TRBV15 to TRBJ2-1, with a tentative D call TRBD2 (5 bases). V dropped 0 bases and J dropped 7 bases, with 7 bases sitting between them. CDR1 is LNHNV, CDR2 YYDKDF, per germline (reference sequence). The CDR3 has 13 amino acids. CDR3 DNA: TGTGCCACCAGCAGAGAGCCGGGGAATGAGCAGTTCTTC. The encoded protein is CATSREPGNEQFF. The complete variable domain, with remaining parts taken from reference TRBV15 and TRBJ2-1, reads DAMVIQNPRYQVTQFGKPVTLSCSQTLNHNVMYWYQQKSSQAPKLLFHYYDKDFNNEADTPDNFQSRRPNTSFCFLDIRSPGLGDTAMYLCATSREPGNEQFFGPGTRLTVL.

This chain uses TRBV29-1 with TRBJ2-1; no definite D call. This CDR3 contains 11 residues. With 1 base removed from V and 6 bases from J, the gap between germline ends came to 4 bases. Per the germline V gene, CDR1 is SQVTM and CDR2 is ANQGSEA. Here the CDR3 reads CSVEVSNEQFF. The CDR3 region has the DNA TGCAGCGTTGAAGTTAGCAATGAGCAGTTCTTC.

The chain couples TRBV28 to TRBJ1-5; D is undetermined. Trimming stripped 6 bases from V and 3 bases from J, with 18 bases between. CDR1 MDHEN and CDR2 SYDVKM come from the germline V gene. The CDR3 is 16 amino acids. CDR3 bases: TGTGCCAGCAGCTCGCCCGGGATAGGAGTCAATCAGCCCCAGCATTTT. The encoded protein is CASSSPGIGVNQPQHF.